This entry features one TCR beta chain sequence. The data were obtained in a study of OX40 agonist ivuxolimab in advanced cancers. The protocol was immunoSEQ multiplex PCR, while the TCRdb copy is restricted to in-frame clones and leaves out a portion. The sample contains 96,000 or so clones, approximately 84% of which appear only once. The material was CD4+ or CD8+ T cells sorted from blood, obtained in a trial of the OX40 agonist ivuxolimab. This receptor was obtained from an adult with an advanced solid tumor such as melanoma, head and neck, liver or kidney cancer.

As DNA, the CDR3 is TGTGCCAGCAGCCCTAGGCGGACAGCGAGGGTGAACACTGAAGCTTTCTTT. Its translation is CASSPRRTARVNTEAFF. The chain recombines TRBV7-9 with TRBJ1-1, with a weak D call TRBD1 (6 bases). CDR1 is SEHNR, CDR2 FQNEAQ, per germline (reference sequence). The V end was cut by 5 bases, the J end by 0 bases, with 19 bases between. This CDR3 comprises 17 residues.